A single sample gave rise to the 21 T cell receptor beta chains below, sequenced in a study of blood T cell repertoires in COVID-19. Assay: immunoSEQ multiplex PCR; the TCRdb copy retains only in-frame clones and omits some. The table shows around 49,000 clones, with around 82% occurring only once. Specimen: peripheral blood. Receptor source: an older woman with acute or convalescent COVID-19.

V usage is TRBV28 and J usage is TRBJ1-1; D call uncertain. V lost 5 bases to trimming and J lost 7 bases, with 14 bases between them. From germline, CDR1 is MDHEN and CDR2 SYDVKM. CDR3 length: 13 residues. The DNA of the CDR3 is TGTGCCAGCAGTACCAGGCCTACCTATGAAGCTTTCTTT. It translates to CASSTRPTYEAFF.

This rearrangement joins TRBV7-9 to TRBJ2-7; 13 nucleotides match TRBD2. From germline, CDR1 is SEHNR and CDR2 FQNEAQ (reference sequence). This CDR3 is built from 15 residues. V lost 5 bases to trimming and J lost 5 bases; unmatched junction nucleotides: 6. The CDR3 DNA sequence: TGTGCCAGCAGCCGCGGACTAGCGGGAGTTGACGAGCAGTACTTC. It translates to CASSRGLAGVDEQYF.

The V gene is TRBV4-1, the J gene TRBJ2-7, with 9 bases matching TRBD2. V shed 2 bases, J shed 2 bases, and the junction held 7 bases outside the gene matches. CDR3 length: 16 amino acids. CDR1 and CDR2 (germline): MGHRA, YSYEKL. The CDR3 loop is CASSQTGTSIAYEQYF. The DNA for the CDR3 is TGCGCCAGCAGCCAAACCGGGACTAGCATAGCCTACGAGCAGTACTTC.

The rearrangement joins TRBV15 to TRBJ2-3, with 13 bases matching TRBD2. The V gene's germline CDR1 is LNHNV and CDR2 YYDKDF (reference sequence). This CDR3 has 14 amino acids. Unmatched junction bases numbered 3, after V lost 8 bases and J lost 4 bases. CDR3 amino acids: CATRLAGGPDTQYF. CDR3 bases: TGTGCCACCCGACTAGCGGGGGGCCCAGATACGCAGTATTTT.

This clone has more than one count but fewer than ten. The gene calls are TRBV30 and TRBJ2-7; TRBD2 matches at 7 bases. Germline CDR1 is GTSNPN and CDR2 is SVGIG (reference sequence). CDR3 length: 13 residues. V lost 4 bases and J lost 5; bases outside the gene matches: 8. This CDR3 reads CAWTRGLADEQYF. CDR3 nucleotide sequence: TGTGCCTGGACAAGGGGTCTAGCGGACGAGCAGTACTTC.

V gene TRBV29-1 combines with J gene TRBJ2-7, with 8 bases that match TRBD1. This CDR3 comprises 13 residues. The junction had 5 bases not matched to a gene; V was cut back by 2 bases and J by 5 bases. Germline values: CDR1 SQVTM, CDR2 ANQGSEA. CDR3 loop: CSVETGGAHEQYF. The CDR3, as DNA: TGCAGCGTTGAAACAGGGGGTGCCCACGAGCAGTACTTC.

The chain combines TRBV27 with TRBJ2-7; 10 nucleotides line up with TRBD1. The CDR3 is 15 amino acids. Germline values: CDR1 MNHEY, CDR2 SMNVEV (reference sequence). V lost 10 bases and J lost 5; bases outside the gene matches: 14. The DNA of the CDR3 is TGTGCCACCCAACGGCGGGACAGGGGCCCCCACGAGCAGTACTTC. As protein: CATQRRDRGPHEQYF.

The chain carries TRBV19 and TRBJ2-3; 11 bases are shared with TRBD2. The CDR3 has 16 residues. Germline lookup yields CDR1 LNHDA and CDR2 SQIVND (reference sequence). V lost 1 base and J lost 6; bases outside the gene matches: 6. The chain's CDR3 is CASSIVASGGFDTQYF. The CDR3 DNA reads TGTGCCAGTAGTATAGTGGCTAGCGGGGGGTTCGATACGCAGTATTTT.

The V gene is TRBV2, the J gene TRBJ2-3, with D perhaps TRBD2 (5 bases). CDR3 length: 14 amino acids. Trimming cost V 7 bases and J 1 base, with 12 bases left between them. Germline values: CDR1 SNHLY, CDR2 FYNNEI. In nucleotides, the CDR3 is TGTGCCAGCAATATAGCGAGGGGCACAGATACGCAGTATTTT. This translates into CASNIARGTDTQYF.

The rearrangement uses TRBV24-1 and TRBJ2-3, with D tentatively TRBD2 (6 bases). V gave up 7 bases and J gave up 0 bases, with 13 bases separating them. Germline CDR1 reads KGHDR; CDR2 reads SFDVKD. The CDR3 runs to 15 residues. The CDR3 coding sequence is TGTGCCACCAGAGATAGCGGAGACAGCACAGATACGCAGTATTTT. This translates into CATRDSGDSTDTQYF.

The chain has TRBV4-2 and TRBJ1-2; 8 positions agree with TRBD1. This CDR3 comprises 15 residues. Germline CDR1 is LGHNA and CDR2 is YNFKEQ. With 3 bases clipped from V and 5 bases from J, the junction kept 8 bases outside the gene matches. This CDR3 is CASSQATGAAYGYTF. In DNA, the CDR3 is TGTGCCAGCAGCCAGGCGACAGGGGCGGCTTATGGCTACACCTTC.

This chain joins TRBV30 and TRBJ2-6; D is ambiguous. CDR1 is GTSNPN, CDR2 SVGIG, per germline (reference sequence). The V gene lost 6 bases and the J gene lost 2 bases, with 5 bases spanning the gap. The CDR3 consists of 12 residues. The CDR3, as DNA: TGTGCCTGTCGTCCTGGGGCCAACGTCCTGACTTTC. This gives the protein CACRPGANVLTF.

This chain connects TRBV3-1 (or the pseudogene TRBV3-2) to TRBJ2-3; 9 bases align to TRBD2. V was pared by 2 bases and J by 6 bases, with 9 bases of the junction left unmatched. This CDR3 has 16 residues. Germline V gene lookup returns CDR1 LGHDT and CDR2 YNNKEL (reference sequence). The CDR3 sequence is CASSQRVGGGADTQYF. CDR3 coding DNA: TGTGCCAGCAGCCAAAGAGTGGGCGGGGGGGCGGATACGCAGTATTTT.

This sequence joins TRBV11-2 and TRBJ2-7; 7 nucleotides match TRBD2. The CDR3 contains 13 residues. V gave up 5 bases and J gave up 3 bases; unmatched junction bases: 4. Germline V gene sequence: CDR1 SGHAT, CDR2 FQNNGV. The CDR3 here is CASSRLAGYEQYF. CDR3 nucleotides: TGTGCCAGCAGCCGACTAGCTGGCTACGAGCAGTACTTC.

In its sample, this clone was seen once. The chain's CDR3 is CASSSRPLAGAIPSYEQYF. In DNA, the CDR3 is TGCGCCAGCAGCTCCAGACCACTAGCGGGGGCCATACCCTCCTACGAGCAGTACTTC. The chain uses TRBV5-1 and TRBJ2-7; 11 nucleotides match TRBD2. The ends lost 3 bases at V and 0 bases at J; junction bases unmatched: 14. From germline, CDR1 is SGHRS and CDR2 YFSETQ. The CDR3 length is 19 residues.

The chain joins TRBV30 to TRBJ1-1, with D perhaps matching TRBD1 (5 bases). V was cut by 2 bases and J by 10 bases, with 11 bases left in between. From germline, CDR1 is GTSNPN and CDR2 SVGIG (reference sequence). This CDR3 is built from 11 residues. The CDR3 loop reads CAWSNGGVAFF. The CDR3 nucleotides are TGTGCCTGGAGTAACGGGGGTGTAGCTTTCTTT. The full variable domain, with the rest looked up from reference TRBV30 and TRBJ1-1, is SQTIHQWPATLVQPVGSPLSLECTVEGTSNPNLYWYRQAAGRGLQLLFYSVGIGQISSEVPQNLSASRPQDRQFILSSKKLLLSDSGFYLCAWSNGGVAFFGQGTRLTVV.

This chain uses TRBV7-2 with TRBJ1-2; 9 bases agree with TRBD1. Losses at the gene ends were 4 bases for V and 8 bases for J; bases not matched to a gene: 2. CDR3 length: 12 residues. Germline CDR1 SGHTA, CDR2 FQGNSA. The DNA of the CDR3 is TGTGCCAGCAGCTATGGACAGGGGGGCTACACCTTC. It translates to CASSYGQGGYTF.

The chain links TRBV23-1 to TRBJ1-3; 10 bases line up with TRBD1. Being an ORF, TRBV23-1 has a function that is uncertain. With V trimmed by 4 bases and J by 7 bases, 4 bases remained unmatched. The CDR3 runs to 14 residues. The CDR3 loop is CASSPTGGGNTIYF. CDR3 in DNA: TGCGCCAGCAGTCCGACAGGGGGCGGGAACACCATATATTTT.

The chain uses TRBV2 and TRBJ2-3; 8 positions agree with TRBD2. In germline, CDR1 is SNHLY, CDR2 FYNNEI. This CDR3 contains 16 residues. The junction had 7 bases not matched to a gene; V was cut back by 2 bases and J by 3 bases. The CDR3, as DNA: TGTGCCAGCAGTGAAATTGCTAGCGGGTATACAGATACGCAGTATTTT. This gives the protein CASSEIASGYTDTQYF.

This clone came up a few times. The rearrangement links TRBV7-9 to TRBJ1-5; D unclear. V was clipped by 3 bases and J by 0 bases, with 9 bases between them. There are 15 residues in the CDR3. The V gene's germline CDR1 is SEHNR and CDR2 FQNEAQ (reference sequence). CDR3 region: CASSFGRNSNQPQHF. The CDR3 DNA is TGTGCCAGCAGCTTCGGCAGGAATAGCAATCAGCCCCAGCATTTT.

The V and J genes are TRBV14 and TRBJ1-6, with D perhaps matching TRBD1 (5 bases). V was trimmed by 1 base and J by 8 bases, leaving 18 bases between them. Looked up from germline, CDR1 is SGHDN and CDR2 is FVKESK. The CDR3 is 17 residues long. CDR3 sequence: CASSQGGLRELDSPLHF. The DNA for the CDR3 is TGTGCCAGCAGCCAAGGGGGACTCAGGGAGCTTGATTCACCCCTCCACTTT.